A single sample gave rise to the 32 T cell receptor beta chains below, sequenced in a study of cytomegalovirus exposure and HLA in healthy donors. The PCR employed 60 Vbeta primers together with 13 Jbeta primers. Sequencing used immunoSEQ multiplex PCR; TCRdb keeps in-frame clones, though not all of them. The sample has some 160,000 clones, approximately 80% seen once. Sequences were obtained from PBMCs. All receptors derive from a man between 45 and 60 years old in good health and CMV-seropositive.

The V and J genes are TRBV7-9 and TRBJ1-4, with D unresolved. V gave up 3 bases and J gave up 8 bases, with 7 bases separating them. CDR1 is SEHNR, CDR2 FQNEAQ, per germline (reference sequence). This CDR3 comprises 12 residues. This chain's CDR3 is CASSFSGEKLFF. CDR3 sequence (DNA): TGTGCCAGCAGCTTTTCGGGGGAAAAACTGTTTTTT.

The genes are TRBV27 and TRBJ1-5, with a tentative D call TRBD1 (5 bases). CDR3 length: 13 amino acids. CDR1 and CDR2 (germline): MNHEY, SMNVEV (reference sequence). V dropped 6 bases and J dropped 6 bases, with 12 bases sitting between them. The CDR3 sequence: CASRTGVGQPQHF. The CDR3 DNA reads TGTGCCAGCAGGACGGGGGTGGGTCAGCCCCAGCATTTT.

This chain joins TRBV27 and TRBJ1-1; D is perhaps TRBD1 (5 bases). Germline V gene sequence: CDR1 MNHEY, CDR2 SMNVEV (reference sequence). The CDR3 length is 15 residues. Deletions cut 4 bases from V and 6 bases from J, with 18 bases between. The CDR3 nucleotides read TGTGCCAGCAGTTCCCCCGCAGGGATTGGCGCTGAAGCTTTCTTT. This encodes CASSSPAGIGAEAFF.

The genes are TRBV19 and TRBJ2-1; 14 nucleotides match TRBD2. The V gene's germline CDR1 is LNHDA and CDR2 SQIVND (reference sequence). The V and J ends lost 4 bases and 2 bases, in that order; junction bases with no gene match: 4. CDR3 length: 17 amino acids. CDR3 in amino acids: CASSTGTSGGTYNEQFF. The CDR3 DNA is TGTGCCAGTAGTACCGGGACTAGCGGGGGTACCTACAATGAGCAGTTCTTC.

CDR3 in amino acids: CASSLQGYEQYF. CDR3 in DNA: TGTGCCAGCAGCCTACAGGGATACGAGCAGTACTTC. J is TRBJ2-7 and V is TRBV28, with a possible D match to TRBD1 (6 bases). The V end lost 6 bases, the J end lost 4 bases, and 10 bases lay between the germline ends. Germline CDR1 and CDR2: MDHEN and SYDVKM. The CDR3 is 12 residues long. The full variable domain, rest sourced from reference TRBV28 and TRBJ2-7, is DVKVTQSSRYLVKRTGEKVFLECVQDMDHENMFWYRQDPGLGLRLIYFSYDVKMKEKGDIPEGYSVSREKKERFSLILESASTNQTSMYLCASSLQGYEQYFGPGTRLTVT.

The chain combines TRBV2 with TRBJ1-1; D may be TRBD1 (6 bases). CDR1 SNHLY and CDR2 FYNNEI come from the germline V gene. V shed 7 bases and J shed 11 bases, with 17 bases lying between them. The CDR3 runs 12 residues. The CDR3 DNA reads TGTGCCAGCATAATGTCGGGACAAAGGGCTTTCTTT. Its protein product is CASIMSGQRAFF. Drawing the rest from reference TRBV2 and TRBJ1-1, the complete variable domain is EPEVTQTPSHQVTQMGQEVILRCVPISNHLYFYWYRQILGQKVEFLVSFYNNEISEKSEIFDDQFSVERPDGSNFTLKIRSTKLEDSAMYFCASIMSGQRAFFGQGTRLTVV.

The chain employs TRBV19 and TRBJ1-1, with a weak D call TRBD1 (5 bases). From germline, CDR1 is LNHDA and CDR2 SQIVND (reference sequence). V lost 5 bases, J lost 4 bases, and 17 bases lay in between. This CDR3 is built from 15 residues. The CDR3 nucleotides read TGTGCCAGTAGTTTTGCGGACACCTTGAGCACTGAAGCTTTCTTT. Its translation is CASSFADTLSTEAFF.

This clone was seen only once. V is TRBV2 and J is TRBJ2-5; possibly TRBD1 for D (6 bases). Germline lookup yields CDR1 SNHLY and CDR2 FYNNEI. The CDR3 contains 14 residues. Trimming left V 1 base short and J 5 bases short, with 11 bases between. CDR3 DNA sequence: TGTGCCAGCAGTGAAGGCAGGGGTTTGGAGACCCAGTACTTC. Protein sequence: CASSEGRGLETQYF.

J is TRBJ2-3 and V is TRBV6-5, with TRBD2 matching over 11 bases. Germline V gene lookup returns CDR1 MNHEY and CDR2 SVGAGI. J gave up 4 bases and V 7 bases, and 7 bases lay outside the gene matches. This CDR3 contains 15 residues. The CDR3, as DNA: TGTGCCAGCACCCTAGCGGGGGGAGGCGCAGATACGCAGTATTTT. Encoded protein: CASTLAGGGADTQYF.

CDR3: CASSLGLAGEQYF. The CDR3 nucleotides read TGTGCCAGCAGCTTAGGACTAGCGGGCGAGCAGTACTTC. The chain links TRBV7-9 to TRBJ2-7, with 10 bases fitting TRBD2. Germline V lookup: CDR1 SEHNR, CDR2 FQNEAQ (reference sequence). The CDR3 loop spans 13 amino acids. The ends lost 1 base at V and 6 bases at J; junction bases unmatched: 0. The whole variable domain, filled in from reference TRBV7-9 and TRBJ2-7, reads DTGVSQNPRHKITKRGQNVTFRCDPISEHNRLYWYRQTLGQGPEFLTYFQNEAQLEKSRLLSDRFSAERPKGSFSTLEIQRTEQGDSAMYLCASSLGLAGEQYFGPGTRLTVT.

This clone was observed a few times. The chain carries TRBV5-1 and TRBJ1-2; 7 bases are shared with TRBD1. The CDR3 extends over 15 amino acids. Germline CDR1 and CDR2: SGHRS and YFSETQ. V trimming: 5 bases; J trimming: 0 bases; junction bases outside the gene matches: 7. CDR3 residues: CASRGDSITNYGYTF. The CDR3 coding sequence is TGCGCCAGCAGGGGGGACAGCATAACTAACTATGGCTACACCTTC.

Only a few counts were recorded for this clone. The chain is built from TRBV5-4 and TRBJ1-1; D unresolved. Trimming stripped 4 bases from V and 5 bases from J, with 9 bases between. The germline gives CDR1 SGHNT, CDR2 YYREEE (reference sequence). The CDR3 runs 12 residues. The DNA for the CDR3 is TGTGCCAGCAGCCGGGTGGCGACTGAAGCTTTCTTT. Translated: CASSRVATEAFF.

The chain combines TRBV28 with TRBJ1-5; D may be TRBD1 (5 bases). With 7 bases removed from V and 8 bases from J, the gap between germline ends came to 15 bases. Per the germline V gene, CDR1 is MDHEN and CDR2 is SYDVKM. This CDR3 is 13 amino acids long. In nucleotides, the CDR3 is TGTGCCAGCAATTCGGACATGTTCGAGCCCCAGCATTTT. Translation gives CASNSDMFEPQHF.

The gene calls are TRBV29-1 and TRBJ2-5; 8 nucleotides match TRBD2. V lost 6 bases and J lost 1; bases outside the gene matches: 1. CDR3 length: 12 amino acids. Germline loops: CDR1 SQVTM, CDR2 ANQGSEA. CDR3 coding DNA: TGCAGCGTCGGGACTAGCCAAGAGACCCAGTACTTC. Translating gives CSVGTSQETQYF.

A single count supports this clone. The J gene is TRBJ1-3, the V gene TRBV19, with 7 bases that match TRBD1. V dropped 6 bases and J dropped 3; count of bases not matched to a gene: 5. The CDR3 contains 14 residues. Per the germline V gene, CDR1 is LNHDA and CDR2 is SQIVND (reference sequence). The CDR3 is CASSPTGDGNTIYF. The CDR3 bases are TGTGCCAGTAGCCCTACAGGGGATGGAAACACCATATATTTT. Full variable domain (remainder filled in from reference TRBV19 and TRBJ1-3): DGGITQSPKYLFRKEGQNVTLSCEQNLNHDAMYWYRQDPGQGLRLIYYSQIVNDFQKGDIAEGYSVSREKKESFPLTVTSAQKNPTAFYLCASSPTGDGNTIYFGEGSWLTVV.

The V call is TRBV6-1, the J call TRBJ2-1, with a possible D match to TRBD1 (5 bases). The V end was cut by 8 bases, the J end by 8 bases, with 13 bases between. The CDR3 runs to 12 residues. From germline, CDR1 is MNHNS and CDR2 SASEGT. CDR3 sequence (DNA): TGTGCCAGCTACCAGGGCCCCCATGAGCAGTTCTTC. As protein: CASYQGPHEQFF.

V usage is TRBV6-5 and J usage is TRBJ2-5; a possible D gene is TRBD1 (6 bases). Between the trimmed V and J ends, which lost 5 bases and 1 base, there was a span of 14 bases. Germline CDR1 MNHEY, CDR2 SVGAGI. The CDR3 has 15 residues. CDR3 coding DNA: TGTGCCAGCAGTACATCGACAGGAATCCAAGAGACCCAGTACTTC. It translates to CASSTSTGIQETQYF.

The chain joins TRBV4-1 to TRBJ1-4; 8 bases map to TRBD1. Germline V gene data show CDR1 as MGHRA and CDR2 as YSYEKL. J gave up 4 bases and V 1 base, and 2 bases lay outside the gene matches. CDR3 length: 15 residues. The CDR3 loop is CASSQGGTGNEKLFF. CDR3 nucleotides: TGCGCCAGCAGCCAAGGGGGGACAGGTAATGAAAAACTGTTTTTT.

CDR3 region: CASTRTGGDEKLFF. In DNA, the CDR3 is TGTGCCAGTACCAGGACAGGGGGAGATGAAAAACTGTTTTTT. The V call is TRBV19, the J call TRBJ1-4; 10 bases are a match to TRBD1. The V segment lost 7 bases and the J segment 6 bases; nucleotides outside the gene matches: 5. From germline, CDR1 is LNHDA and CDR2 SQIVND (reference sequence). This CDR3 region has 14 residues.

CDR3 loop: CASSQSAGVRTDTQYF. The CDR3 coding sequence is TGTGCCAGCAGCCAGTCGGCGGGAGTAAGGACAGATACGCAGTATTTT. The V call is TRBV14, the J call TRBJ2-3; 7 nucleotides match TRBD2. Germline V gene data show CDR1 as SGHDN and CDR2 as FVKESK. J gave up 3 bases and V 3 bases, and 9 bases lay outside the gene matches. This CDR3 spans 16 amino acids.

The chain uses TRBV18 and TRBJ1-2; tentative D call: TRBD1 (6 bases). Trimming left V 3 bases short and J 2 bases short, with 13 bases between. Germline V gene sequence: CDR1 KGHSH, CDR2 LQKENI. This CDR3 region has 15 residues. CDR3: CASSPLQGGNYGYTF. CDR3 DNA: TGTGCCAGCTCACCGCTACAGGGTGGAAACTATGGCTACACCTTC.

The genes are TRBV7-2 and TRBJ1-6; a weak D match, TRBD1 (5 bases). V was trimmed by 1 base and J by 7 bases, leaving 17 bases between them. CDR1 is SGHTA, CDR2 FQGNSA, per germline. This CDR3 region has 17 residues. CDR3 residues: CASSLVPRQSMNSPLHF. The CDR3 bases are TGTGCCAGCAGCTTAGTACCGCGACAGTCGATGAATTCACCCCTCCACTTT.

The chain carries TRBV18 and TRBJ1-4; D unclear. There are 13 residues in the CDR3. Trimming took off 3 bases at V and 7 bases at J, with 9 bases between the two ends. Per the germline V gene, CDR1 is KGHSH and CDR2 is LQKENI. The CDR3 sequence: CASSPSAGEKLFF. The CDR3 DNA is TGTGCCAGCTCACCGTCGGCGGGTGAAAAACTGTTTTTT.

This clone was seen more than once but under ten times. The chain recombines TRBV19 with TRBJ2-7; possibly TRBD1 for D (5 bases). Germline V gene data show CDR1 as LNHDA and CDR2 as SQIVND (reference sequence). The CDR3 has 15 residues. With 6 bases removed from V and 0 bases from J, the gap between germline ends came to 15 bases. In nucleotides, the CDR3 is TGTGCCAGTAGCGATGGGGCTGCCAGCTCCTACGAGCAGTACTTC. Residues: CASSDGAASSYEQYF.

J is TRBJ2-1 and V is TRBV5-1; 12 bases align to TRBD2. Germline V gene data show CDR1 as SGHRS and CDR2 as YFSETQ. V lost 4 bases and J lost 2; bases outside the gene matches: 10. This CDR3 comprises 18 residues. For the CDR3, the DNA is TGCGCCAGCAGCCCGGGACTAGCGGGCCCAGGGGCCTACAATGAGCAGTTCTTC. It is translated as CASSPGLAGPGAYNEQFF.

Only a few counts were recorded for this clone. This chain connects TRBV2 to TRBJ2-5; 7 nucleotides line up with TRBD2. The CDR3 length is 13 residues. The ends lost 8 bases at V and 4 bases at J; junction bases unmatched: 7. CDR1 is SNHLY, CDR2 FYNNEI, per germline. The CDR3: CASRPPGGETQYF. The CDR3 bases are TGTGCCAGCCGACCCCCGGGAGGAGAGACCCAGTACTTC.

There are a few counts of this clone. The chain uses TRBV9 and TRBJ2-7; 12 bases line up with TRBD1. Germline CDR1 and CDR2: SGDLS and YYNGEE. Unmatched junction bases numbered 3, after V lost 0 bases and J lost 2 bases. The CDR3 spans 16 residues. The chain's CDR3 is CASSVAGQGAPYEQYF. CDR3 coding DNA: TGTGCCAGCAGCGTAGCGGGACAGGGGGCCCCCTACGAGCAGTACTTC.

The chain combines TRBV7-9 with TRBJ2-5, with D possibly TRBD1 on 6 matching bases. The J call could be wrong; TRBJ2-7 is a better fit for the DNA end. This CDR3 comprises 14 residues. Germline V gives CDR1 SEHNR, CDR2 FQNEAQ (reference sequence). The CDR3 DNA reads TGTGCCAGCAGCCTCGGACAGTTAGGAACCGAGCAGTACTTC. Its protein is CASSLGQLGTEQYF.

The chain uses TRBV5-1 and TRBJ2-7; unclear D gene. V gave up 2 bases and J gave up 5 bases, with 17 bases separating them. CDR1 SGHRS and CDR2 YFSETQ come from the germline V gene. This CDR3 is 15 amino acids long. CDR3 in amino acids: CASSFRSGAADEQYF. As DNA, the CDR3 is TGCGCCAGCAGCTTCCGTAGTGGAGCAGCTGACGAGCAGTACTTC. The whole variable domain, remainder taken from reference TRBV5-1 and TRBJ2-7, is KAGVTQTPRYLIKTRGQQVTLSCSPISGHRSVSWYQQTPGQGLQFLFEYFSETQRNKGNFPGRFSGRQFSNSRSEMNVSTLELGDSALYLCASSFRSGAADEQYFGPGTRLTVT.

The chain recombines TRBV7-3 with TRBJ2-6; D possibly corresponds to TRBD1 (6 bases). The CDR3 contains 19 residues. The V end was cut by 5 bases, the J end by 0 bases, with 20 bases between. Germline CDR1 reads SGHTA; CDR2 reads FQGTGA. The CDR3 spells CASSASGTSGYSGANVLTF. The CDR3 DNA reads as TGTGCCAGCAGCGCCTCCGGGACAAGCGGTTACTCTGGGGCCAACGTCCTGACTTTC.

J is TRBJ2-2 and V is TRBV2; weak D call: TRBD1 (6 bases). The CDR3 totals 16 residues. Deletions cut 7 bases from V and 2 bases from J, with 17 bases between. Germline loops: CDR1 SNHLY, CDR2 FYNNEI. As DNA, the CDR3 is TGTGCCAGCACCGGAACCGGGACATTTAACACCGGGGAGCTGTTTTTT. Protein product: CASTGTGTFNTGELFF.

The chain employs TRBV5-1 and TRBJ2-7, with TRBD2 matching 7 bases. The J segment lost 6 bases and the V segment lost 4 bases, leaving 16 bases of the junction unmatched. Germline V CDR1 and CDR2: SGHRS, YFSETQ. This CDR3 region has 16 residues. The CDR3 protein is CASSPQCGSPILEQYV. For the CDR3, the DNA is TGCGCCAGCAGCCCCCAGTGCGGGAGTCCTATTCTCGAGCAGTACGTC.